These T cell receptor beta chains were read from a single sample in a study of blood T cell repertoires in COVID-19. Profiling relied on immunoSEQ multiplex PCR, and the TCRdb table lists in-frame clones only, not all of them. There are about 4,300 clones in the sample; 60% to 80% occur only once, and approximately 42% lies in the top ten. Material: peripheral blood. Receptor source: a human donor with active or convalescent COVID-19. The donor label of this sample is uncertain. The CDR3 runs from the conserved cysteine through the conserved F or W. The D gene is left open where the match is weak. A row's size may be missing; if present it is once, few, many or a size class.

cdr3_length: 16; j_call: TRBJ1-5; v_call: TRBV3-1/TRBV3-2; d_call: TRBD1; clone_size: NA; cdr3_aa: CASSQGAQGGDQPQHF; cdr3_nt: TGTGCCAGCAGCCAAGGGGCACAGGGGGGGGATCAGCCCCAGCATTTT
cdr3_length: 13; j_call: TRBJ1-1; v_call: TRBV28; d_call: NA; clone_size: NA; cdr3_aa: CASSTLGPPEAFF; cdr3_nt: TGTGCCAGCAGTACCCTGGGGCCCCCTGAAGCTTTCTTT
cdr3_length: 17; j_call: TRBJ2-2; v_call: TRBV24-1; d_call: TRBD1; clone_size: NA; cdr3_aa: CATSALQGKEGTGELFF; cdr3_nt: TGTGCCACCAGTGCCCTACAGGGGAAAGAAGGCACCGGGGAGCTGTTTTTT
cdr3_length: 15; j_call: TRBJ1-4; v_call: TRBV10-3; d_call: NA; clone_size: NA; cdr3_aa: CAISESARGNEKLFF; cdr3_nt: TGTGCCATCAGTGAGTCCGCAAGGGGTAATGAAAAACTGTTTTTT
cdr3_length: 16; j_call: TRBJ2-5; v_call: TRBV4-3; d_call: NA; clone_size: NA; cdr3_aa: CASSQDTVRSGETQYF; cdr3_nt: TGCGCCAGCAGCCAAGATACCGTAAGGAGTGGAGAGACCCAGTACTTC
cdr3_length: 13; j_call: TRBJ1-4; v_call: TRBV6-5; d_call: NA; clone_size: NA; cdr3_aa: CASSFNRDEKLFF; cdr3_nt: TGTGCCAGCAGTTTCAACAGGGATGAAAAACTGTTTTTT
cdr3_length: 13; j_call: TRBJ1-1; v_call: TRBV9; d_call: NA; clone_size: NA; cdr3_aa: CASSRDGDTEAFF; cdr3_nt: TGTGCCAGCAGCCGGGATGGGGACACTGAAGCTTTCTTT
cdr3_length: 15; j_call: TRBJ2-1; v_call: TRBV11-1; d_call: NA; clone_size: NA; cdr3_aa: CASSLGRGSHNEQFF; cdr3_nt: TGTGCCAGCAGCTTAGGCCGCGGGTCCCACAATGAGCAGTTCTTC
cdr3_length: 15; j_call: TRBJ1-2; v_call: TRBV19; d_call: NA; clone_size: NA; cdr3_aa: CASSIIEPVANGYTF; cdr3_nt: TGTGCCAGTAGTATTATCGAACCGGTAGCTAATGGCTACACCTTC
cdr3_length: 13; j_call: TRBJ2-3; v_call: TRBV29-1; d_call: TRBD1; clone_size: NA; cdr3_aa: CSHGQGGTDTQYF; cdr3_nt: TGCAGCCACGGACAGGGGGGCACAGATACGCAGTATTTT
cdr3_length: 14; j_call: TRBJ2-7; v_call: TRBV5-1; d_call: NA; clone_size: few; cdr3_aa: CASSDPGDSYEQYF; cdr3_nt: TGCGCCAGCAGCGACCCGGGAGATTCCTACGAGCAGTACTTC
cdr3_length: 14; j_call: TRBJ1-2; v_call: TRBV30; d_call: TRBD1; clone_size: few; cdr3_aa: CASTGELNGVGYTF; cdr3_nt: TGTGCCTCCACAGGGGAACTAAATGGGGTTGGCTACACCTTC
cdr3_length: 15; j_call: TRBJ2-6; v_call: TRBV18; d_call: NA; clone_size: NA; cdr3_aa: CASSPGTSGANVLTF; cdr3_nt: TGTGCCAGCTCACCGGGCACTTCTGGGGCCAACGTCCTGACTTTC
cdr3_length: 18; j_call: TRBJ2-5; v_call: TRBV14; d_call: TRBD2; clone_size: NA; cdr3_aa: CASSPPGLAGGRVETQYF; cdr3_nt: TGTGCCAGCAGCCCCCCGGGACTAGCGGGAGGCCGGGTGGAGACCCAGTACTTC
cdr3_length: 15; j_call: TRBJ2-1; v_call: TRBV12-5; d_call: NA; clone_size: NA; cdr3_aa: CASGLVPRGGNEQFF; cdr3_nt: TGTGCTAGTGGTTTGGTACCGAGGGGGGGGAATGAGCAGTTCTTC
cdr3_length: 14; j_call: TRBJ2-1; v_call: TRBV19; d_call: TRBD2; clone_size: NA; cdr3_aa: CASSIEGTSNEQFF; cdr3_nt: TGTGCCAGTAGTATAGAGGGGACTAGCAATGAGCAGTTCTTC
cdr3_length: 16; j_call: TRBJ2-2; v_call: TRBV4-2; d_call: NA; clone_size: NA; cdr3_aa: CASSQGVAHNTGELFF; cdr3_nt: TGTGCCAGCAGCCAAGGGGTAGCGCATAACACCGGGGAGCTGTTTTTT
cdr3_length: 16; j_call: TRBJ2-5; v_call: TRBV5-1; d_call: TRBD2; clone_size: NA; cdr3_aa: CASSWSGLASQETQYF; cdr3_nt: TGCGCCAGCAGCTGGAGCGGACTAGCGAGCCAAGAGACCCAGTACTTC
cdr3_length: 14; j_call: TRBJ2-3; v_call: TRBV7-3; d_call: NA; clone_size: NA; cdr3_aa: CASSLIRYTDTQYF; cdr3_nt: TGTGCCAGCAGCTTAATCAGGTACACAGATACGCAGTATTTT
cdr3_length: 13; j_call: TRBJ1-1; v_call: TRBV7-9; d_call: NA; clone_size: NA; cdr3_aa: CASSQTEGPEAFF; cdr3_nt: TGTGCCAGCAGCCAAACGGAGGGCCCTGAAGCTTTCTTT
cdr3_length: 15; j_call: TRBJ2-1; v_call: TRBV27; d_call: TRBD2; clone_size: NA; cdr3_aa: CASRTTSGGRNEQFF; cdr3_nt: TGTGCCAGCAGAACCACTAGCGGGGGGAGGAATGAGCAGTTCTTC
cdr3_length: 16; j_call: TRBJ1-3; v_call: TRBV11-3; d_call: NA; clone_size: NA; cdr3_aa: CASSLAGLNSGNTIYF; cdr3_nt: TGTGCCAGCAGCTTAGCGGGTCTGAACTCTGGAAACACCATATATTTT
cdr3_length: 14; j_call: TRBJ2-1; v_call: TRBV2; d_call: NA; clone_size: NA; cdr3_aa: CASSDRLVGDEQFF; cdr3_nt: TGTGCCAGCAGTGATAGACTAGTAGGGGATGAGCAGTTCTTC
cdr3_length: 17; j_call: TRBJ1-2; v_call: TRBV18; d_call: NA; clone_size: medium-sized; cdr3_aa: CASSPKHTDRPGKGYTF; cdr3_nt: TGTGCCAGCTCACCAAAACATACCGACAGACCCGGTAAAGGCTACACCTTC
cdr3_length: 16; j_call: TRBJ2-2; v_call: TRBV7-2; d_call: NA; clone_size: NA; cdr3_aa: CASSPWAGPNTGELFF; cdr3_nt: TGTGCCAGCAGCCCATGGGCGGGTCCGAACACCGGGGAGCTGTTTTTT
cdr3_length: 13; j_call: TRBJ2-7; v_call: TRBV6-2/TRBV6-3; d_call: NA; clone_size: NA; cdr3_aa: CASSYRELLEQYF; cdr3_nt: TGTGCCAGCAGTTACAGGGAGCTACTCGAGCAGTACTTC
cdr3_length: 15; j_call: TRBJ2-3; v_call: TRBV7-6; d_call: TRBD2; clone_size: NA; cdr3_aa: CASSLASGRPDTQYF; cdr3_nt: TGTGCCAGCAGCTTAGCTAGCGGGAGACCAGATACGCAGTATTTT
cdr3_length: 14; j_call: TRBJ2-3; v_call: TRBV10-2; d_call: NA; clone_size: few; cdr3_aa: CASSDGGATDTQYF; cdr3_nt: TGCGCCAGCAGTGACGGCGGGGCTACAGATACGCAGTATTTT
cdr3_length: 13; j_call: TRBJ1-4; v_call: TRBV10-3; d_call: NA; clone_size: NA; cdr3_aa: CAISETGNEKLFF; cdr3_nt: TGTGCCATCAGTGAGACGGGTAATGAAAAACTGTTTTTT
cdr3_length: 15; j_call: TRBJ2-2; v_call: TRBV6-1; d_call: NA; clone_size: few; cdr3_aa: CASSEGLVRTGELFF; cdr3_nt: TGTGCCAGCAGTGAAGGACTAGTAAGGACCGGGGAGCTGTTTTTT
cdr3_length: 14; j_call: TRBJ1-3; v_call: TRBV19; d_call: TRBD1; clone_size: few; cdr3_aa: CASSQGQARDTIYF; cdr3_nt: TGTGCCAGTAGTCAAGGACAGGCTCGAGACACCATATATTTT
cdr3_length: 14; j_call: TRBJ1-2; v_call: TRBV28; d_call: NA; clone_size: NA; cdr3_aa: CASSLLGRGIGYTF; cdr3_nt: TGTGCCAGCAGTTTACTCGGACGGGGAATTGGCTACACCTTC
cdr3_length: 14; j_call: TRBJ2-5; v_call: TRBV5-1; d_call: NA; clone_size: NA; cdr3_aa: CASSLEGRRGTQYF; cdr3_nt: TGCGCCAGCAGCTTGGAGGGCAGGAGGGGGACCCAGTACTTC
cdr3_length: 11; j_call: TRBJ1-2; v_call: TRBV27; d_call: TRBD1; clone_size: NA; cdr3_aa: CATGTGDGYTF; cdr3_nt: TGTGCCACTGGGACAGGGGATGGCTACACCTTC
cdr3_length: 15; j_call: TRBJ1-4; v_call: TRBV28; d_call: NA; clone_size: few; cdr3_aa: CASSLRLIRDEKLFF; cdr3_nt: TGTGCCAGCAGTTTAAGGCTCATCAGGGATGAAAAACTGTTTTTT
cdr3_length: 16; j_call: TRBJ2-2; v_call: TRBV13; d_call: TRBD2; clone_size: NA; cdr3_aa: CASSQWTSGGTGELFF; cdr3_nt: TGTGCCAGCAGCCAATGGACTAGCGGGGGAACCGGGGAGCTGTTTTTT